This entry is about one T cell receptor beta chain. Its antigen is currently not known. No base qualities exist here, and no much larger clone lies one base off it. TCRbeta CDR3 regions were amplified from genomic DNA using the immunoSEQ Assay, a bias-controlled multiplex PCR. Regarding the original processing steps: The number of nucleated cells in each sample was estimated from the amplification of reference gene primers within the assay. Sequence reads were collapsed and filtered to measure the absolute abundance of every unique TCRbeta CDR3 rearrangement. For each sample, productive Simpson clonality was calculated as the square root of Simpson's diversity index over productive rearrangements. This is the immuneACCESS table as TCRdb keeps it, with only in-frame sequences that have V and J called. A part of the clones is gone; compared with another copy, unresolved V genes explain less than half, and the rest is unexplained. V, J and clone size were drawn from that table, and D and trimming were deduced from the DNA. The sample table contains fewer than 300,000 clones; only one count was recorded for approximately 82% of them. In total, the top ten clones hold over 4% of the sample.

The CDR3 holds 13 amino acids from the cysteine to the phenylalanine. The retained sequence is limited to the CDR3, 39 bases, with the frame set at the first base. CDR1 and CDR2, per the germline V gene, are ENHRY and SYGVKD. Relative to germline, V is missing 7 bases and J is missing 0 bases, with 2 bases of the junction outside any gene match. Participants in the prospective study were enrolled through a virtual design, were aged about 18 to 90 years, and lived in 20 to 30 United States geographic areas. Cohort assignment in the prospective study relied on participant-reported clinical history from a screening survey and a study questionnaire. Exposed participants had been in contact with someone with a PCR-confirmed or clinician-diagnosed COVID-19 case within 2 weeks of study entry. Mobile phlebotomists in the prospective study collected whole blood, serum and a nasopharyngeal or oropharyngeal swab from every participant. Participants in the prospective study had the option to provide additional blood draws and questionnaires over a roughly 2-month period. Blood samples from the prospective study were shipped frozen or at room temperature prior to DNA extraction.

The data originate from a study of blood T cell repertoires in COVID-19 (dated by TCRdb to 2018 to 2021). With regard to the full study: The collaborator samples originated in the United States, Italy and Spain and spanned the acute and convalescent phases of COVID-19. The material from the prospective study consisted of cDNA or gDNA derived from T cells, B-cell-depleted T cells, or PBMCs. Samples came from the ongoing ImmuneRACE study (first 160 participants) plus 1,254 subjects from 6 global collaborators. Where available, HLA class I and class II types were obtained from metadata supplied by the sample provider rather than from assay-based typing. Deeply sampled blood TCRbeta repertoires from subjects exposed to, actively infected with, or recovered from COVID-19 were included in the dataset. Nearly every sample came with metadata listing a de-identified subject ID, COVID-19 status, age in years and sex. The repertoires were released in a freely available public database intended as a resource for research on the immune response to SARS-CoV-2.

Here is what the overall study found, with its caveats: The amount of clinical and demographic metadata varied by source and participant and was provided uncurated.

The specimen was PBMCs or T cells enriched from blood (not recorded which). This chain joins TRBV10-3 to TRBJ1-1; TRBD1 agrees with 7 junctional bases. This TCR came from a man aged 35-49 years who had been exposed to COVID-19. The DNA sequence is as follows: TGTGCCATCACAGGGACAGTGAACACTGAAGCTTTCTTT. This codes for CAITGTVNTEAFF.